The 14 T cell receptor beta chains listed next were all sequenced from one sample in a study of human T cells and chemical hapten exposure. Noted time point: pre-sensitization, week 0. The treatment: therapeutic diphenylcyclopropenone sensitization with weekly scalp DPC. TCRdb called the RACE reads again in MiXCR, with one record for every CDR3 protein. The table includes more than 250,000 distinct CDR3 sequences, 7% to 10% detected once. Sequencing used whole blood, obtained in connection with sensitization to the hapten diphenylcyclopropenone (DPC). These receptors all come from a woman between 35 and 50 years old with alopecia areata. Some clones in this sample may be carry-over from other donors' samples.

The rearrangement uses TRBV10-3 and TRBJ2-2; 7 bases map to TRBD1. V lost 6 bases and J lost 5; bases outside the gene matches: 9. The CDR3 is 15 amino acids. Germline V gene sequence: CDR1 ENHRY, CDR2 SYGVKD. The CDR3 DNA follows: TGTGCCATCAGGAGACAGGGAAAGGGGACCGGGGAGCTGTTTTTT. Translating gives CAIRRQGKGTGELFF.

This clonotype appeared many times. V usage is TRBV7-2 and J usage is TRBJ2-5; no reliable D call. This CDR3 contains 11 residues. V gave up 7 bases and J gave up 0 bases, with 3 bases separating them. CDR1 and CDR2 (germline): SGHTA, FQGNSA. The CDR3 region is CASTYQETQYF. Written as DNA, the CDR3 is TGTGCCAGCACTTACCAAGAGACCCAGTACTTC.

The table lists this clonotype with many counts. This chain links TRBV28 with TRBJ2-4; D is possibly TRBD1 or TRBD2 (6 bases each). The germline V gene has CDR1 MDHEN and CDR2 SYDVKM. The CDR3 loop spans 15 amino acids. V was shortened by 6 bases and J by 8 bases, with 20 bases between the two germline ends. The CDR3 reads CASSQGWKEGDIQYF. The CDR3 nucleotides are TGTGCCAGCAGCCAGGGGTGGAAGGAGGGGGACATTCAGTACTTC. The entire variable domain, with the rest obtained from reference TRBV28 and TRBJ2-4, is as follows: DVKVTQSSRYLVKRTGEKVFLECVQDMDHENMFWYRQDPGLGLRLIYFSYDVKMKEKGDIPEGYSVSREKKERFSLILESASTNQTSMYLCASSQGWKEGDIQYFGAGTRLSVL.

This rearrangement joins TRBV20-1 to TRBJ1-5; D not certain. Per the germline V gene, CDR1 is DFQATT and CDR2 is SNEGSKA (reference sequence). The V and J ends lost 2 bases and 3 bases respectively, with 14 bases between them. CDR3 length equals 15 residues. The CDR3 coding sequence is TGCAGTGCTAGATACACGGCGCTACCCAATCAGCCCCAGCATTTT. Its protein product is CSARYTALPNQPQHF.

Only one count was recorded for this clonotype. V gene TRBV20-1 combines with J gene TRBJ1-5; 8 bases fit TRBD1. Germline loops: CDR1 DFQATT, CDR2 SNEGSKA (reference sequence). The CDR3 totals 13 residues. V shed 1 base and J 8 bases; nucleotides not matched to a gene: 4. CDR3 sequence (DNA): TGCAGTGCTAGAGGGACAGGGAATGAGCCCCAGCATTTT. Protein product: CSARGTGNEPQHF.

This clonotype was detected ten times or more. This chain connects TRBV10-3 to TRBJ2-1; 12 nucleotides line up with TRBD1. Unmatched junction bases numbered 6, after V lost 7 bases and J lost 8 bases. The CDR3 totals 14 residues. Per the germline V gene, CDR1 is ENHRY and CDR2 is SYGVKD. CDR3 region: CAITPGQGAYEQFF. Here the CDR3 DNA reads TGTGCCATCACTCCGGGACAGGGGGCCTATGAGCAGTTCTTC.

This clonotype was detected only a few times. This chain connects TRBV20-1 to TRBJ2-3; D is perhaps TRBD1 or TRBD2 (6 bases each). The germline V gene has CDR1 DFQATT and CDR2 SNEGSKA (reference sequence). V lost 6 bases and J lost 0, with 16 bases in between. The CDR3 runs to 15 residues. This CDR3 reads CSASRGPRSTDTQYF. The CDR3 DNA sequence: TGCAGTGCCAGTCGGGGGCCGCGAAGCACAGATACGCAGTATTTT.

The table lists this clonotype with many counts. The chain combines TRBV20-1 with TRBJ2-7; 10 bases are shared with TRBD1. Germline V gene sequence: CDR1 DFQATT, CDR2 SNEGSKA (reference sequence). J gave up 6 bases and V 0 bases, and 11 bases lay outside the gene matches. CDR3 length: 16 amino acids. The CDR3 DNA follows: TGCAGTGCTAGAGATTACCTTGGGACAGGGGTCACCGAGCAGTACTTC. As protein: CSARDYLGTGVTEQYF.

This clonotype was picked up a small number of times. This chain links TRBV24-1 with TRBJ2-3; the D call may be TRBD1 or TRBD2 (5 bases each). Trimming took off 8 bases at V and 3 bases at J, with 14 bases between the two ends. The CDR3 runs 14 residues. Germline values: CDR1 KGHDR, CDR2 SFDVKD. CDR3: CATTFRDGTDTQYF. CDR3 sequence (DNA): TGTGCCACCACTTTTCGGGACGGAACAGATACGCAGTATTTT.

The V and J genes are TRBV28 and TRBJ2-2; 8 bases line up with TRBD1. The CDR3 runs 16 residues. Germline CDR1 is MDHEN and CDR2 is SYDVKM. Unmatched junction bases numbered 1, after V lost 1 base and J lost 0 bases. CDR3 in amino acids: CASSLSGQANTGELFF. Here the CDR3 DNA reads TGTGCCAGCAGTTTATCGGGACAGGCGAACACCGGGGAGCTGTTTTTT.

The chain has TRBV4-3 and TRBJ1-3; D call uncertain. The CDR3 runs to 15 residues. Trimming stripped 1 base from V and 1 base from J, with 8 bases between. Germline values: CDR1 LGHNA, CDR2 YSLEER. CDR3 DNA: TGCGCCAGCAGCCAAGCCTCGGGGTCTGGAAACACCATATATTTT. Amino acids: CASSQASGSGNTIYF.

This clonotype was seen repeatedly, ten times or more. The chain joins TRBV4-1 to TRBJ1-5, with 7 bases identical to TRBD1. J gave up 1 base and V 2 bases, and 5 bases lay outside the gene matches. This CDR3 region has 16 residues. Germline lookup yields CDR1 MGHRA and CDR2 YSYEKL. CDR3 nucleotides: TGCGCCAGCAGCCAAACAGGGGCGGGAAGCAATCAGCCCCAGCATTTT. Residues: CASSQTGAGSNQPQHF.

This rearrangement joins TRBV29-1 to TRBJ2-1; 8 bases line up with TRBD2. In germline, CDR1 is SQVTM, CDR2 ANQGSEA. This CDR3 spans 13 amino acids. V was clipped by 5 bases and J by 7 bases; unmatched bases: 7. The CDR3 spells CSVLLGTRNEQFF. DNA of the CDR3: TGCAGCGTTCTATTGGGGACTAGGAATGAGCAGTTCTTC.

The table lists this clonotype with a few counts. This chain uses TRBV14 with TRBJ2-5; TRBD2 is a possible D gene (5 bases). Germline-derived CDR1 and CDR2 are SGHDN and FVKESK. This CDR3 has 12 amino acids. V was cut by 2 bases and J by 7 bases, with 8 bases left in between. The CDR3 region has the DNA TGTGCCAGCAGCCAAAACCGGGGGACCCAGTACTTC. Translated: CASSQNRGTQYF.